These 21 T cell receptor beta chains were all obtained from the same sample, sequenced in a study of vaccination effects on CD4 cells after COVID-19 (dated by TCRdb to between 2021 and 2022). Receptor amplification or capture employed the immunoSEQ multiplex PCR assay. The immuneACCESS repertoire file appears here via TCRdb, limited to in-frame rearrangements. These files lack a portion of the clones; in checked studies, under half of the deficit traces to unresolved V genes, and the cause of the others is not known. Present in this sample are around 40,000 clones, approximately 67% of which were seen just once. Of the sample, 4% to 4.5% falls within the top ten clones. After 10 days of culture, CD4+ T cells were isolated with the EasySep CD4+ T cell isolation kit. These receptors are not linked to any known antigen. Sequences were derived from CD4+ T cells from PBMCs cultured without peptide, sampled before COVID-19 vaccination. The receptors stem from a human donor who received a COVID-19 vaccine.

This clone occurred a few times. The chain joins TRBV19 to TRBJ2-7; TRBD2 agrees at 8 bases. Germline trimming cut 3 bases from V and 0 bases from J; bases unmatched to any gene: 10. CDR3 length equals 17 residues. Germline loops: CDR1 LNHDA, CDR2 SQIVND (reference sequence). The CDR3 sequence: CASSIFSSGTSSYEQYF. In DNA, the CDR3 is TGTGCCAGTAGTATTTTTTCGAGCGGGACTAGCTCCTACGAGCAGTACTTC.

The chain joins TRBV10-2 to TRBJ2-1; D perhaps matches TRBD1 (5 bases). The V end lost 0 bases, the J end lost 2 bases, and 14 bases lay between the germline ends. Germline assignment: CDR1 WSHSY and CDR2 SAAADI. The length of the CDR3 is 17 residues. CDR3 loop: CASSESAQETAYNEQFF. DNA for the CDR3: TGCGCCAGCAGTGAGTCGGCACAGGAAACCGCCTACAATGAGCAGTTCTTC.

The J gene is TRBJ1-2, the V gene TRBV11-3; D is unresolved. CDR3 size: 13 residues. Germline V gene sequence: CDR1 SGHNT, CDR2 YENEEA. V lost 5 bases and J lost 5, with 12 bases in between. CDR3 coding DNA: TGTGCCAGCAGCCATGGACGGGGTTATGGCTACACCTTC. Amino acid sequence: CASSHGRGYGYTF.

V and J are TRBV18 and TRBJ2-7; perhaps TRBD1 as D (5 bases). The germline CDR1 and CDR2 sequences are KGHSH and LQKENI. CDR3 length equals 13 residues. V gave up 0 bases and J gave up 10 bases, with 13 bases separating them. The CDR3 spells CASSPPSGIEQYF. In nucleotides, the CDR3 is TGTGCCAGCTCACCACCATCAGGGATAGAACAGTACTTC.

This chain uses TRBV2 with TRBJ2-5; D gene unclear. The CDR3 runs 12 residues. From germline, CDR1 is SNHLY and CDR2 FYNNEI. Trimming left V 7 bases short and J 3 bases short, with 9 bases between. CDR3 sequence reads: CASNRREETQYF. In DNA, the CDR3 is TGTGCCAGCAATCGTAGGGAAGAGACCCAGTACTTC.

This clone has more than one count but fewer than ten. The chain links TRBV6-5 to TRBJ2-5; D is tentatively TRBD1 or TRBD2 (7 bases each). Looked up from germline, CDR1 is MNHEY and CDR2 is SVGAGI. V was trimmed by 2 bases and J by 5 bases, leaving 12 bases between them. The CDR3 runs to 14 residues. CDR3 DNA sequence: TGTGCCAGCAGTTACCAGGGGGGGTGGGAGACCCAGTACTTC. This translates into CASSYQGGWETQYF.

This rearrangement joins TRBV5-1 to TRBJ2-2; D is uncertain. CDR3 size: 13 residues. The V end lost 1 base, the J end lost 1 base, and 2 bases lay between the germline ends. The germline CDR1 and CDR2 sequences are SGHRS and YFSETQ. Written as DNA, the CDR3 is TGCGCCAGCAGCTTGCGGAACACCGGGGAGCTGTTTTTT. Protein product: CASSLRNTGELFF. Supplemented by reference TRBV5-1 and TRBJ2-2, the full variable domain reads KAGVTQTPRYLIKTRGQQVTLSCSPISGHRSVSWYQQTPGQGLQFLFEYFSETQRNKGNFPGRFSGRQFSNSRSEMNVSTLELGDSALYLCASSLRNTGELFFGEGSRLTVL.

The V gene is TRBV5-1, the J gene TRBJ2-1; 14 bases are a match to TRBD2. The CDR3 consists of 18 residues. The germline V gene has CDR1 SGHRS and CDR2 YFSETQ. J lost 4 bases, V lost 2 bases, and 8 bases had no gene match. CDR3 residues: CASSLRLAGGRPYNEQFF. The CDR3 region has the DNA TGCGCCAGCAGCTTACGACTAGCGGGGGGGCGGCCTTACAATGAGCAGTTCTTC.

The chain's CDR3 is CASSPTGVDEQYF. CDR3 DNA sequence: TGTGCCAGCAGCCCTACAGGGGTTGACGAGCAGTACTTC. This chain joins TRBV7-9 and TRBJ2-7, with 7 nucleotides matching TRBD1. The CDR3 has 13 residues. Germline CDR1 is SEHNR and CDR2 is FQNEAQ (reference sequence). V shed 5 bases and J 5 bases; nucleotides not matched to a gene: 6.

This clone appeared a few times. The chain carries TRBV7-2 and TRBJ1-2, with unresolved D. The germline gives CDR1 SGHTA, CDR2 FQGNSA. V dropped 1 base and J dropped 0 bases, with 9 bases sitting between them. This CDR3 is built from 15 residues. The CDR3 nucleotides read TGTGCCAGCAGCTTAGGGGGAAGAGCTAACTATGGCTACACCTTC. Its protein product is CASSLGGRANYGYTF. The variable domain in full, completed from reference TRBV7-2 and TRBJ1-2, reads GAGVSQSPSNKVTEKGKDVELRCDPISGHTALYWYRQSLGQGLEFLIYFQGNSAPDKSGLPSDRFSAERTGGSVSTLTIQRTQQEDSAVYLCASSLGGRANYGYTFGSGTRLTVV.

This chain joins TRBV6-1 and TRBJ2-7; TRBD1 might be the D (6 bases). The V gene's germline CDR1 is MNHNS and CDR2 SASEGT. CDR3 length: 16 amino acids. V lost 1 base, J lost 3 bases, and 16 bases lay in between. The CDR3 nucleotides are TGTGCCAGCAGTGAAGGTTTCAGCCCCAGGGGCTACGAGCAGTACTTC. Protein product: CASSEGFSPRGYEQYF.

The V call is TRBV20-1, the J call TRBJ1-2, with 9 bases matching TRBD1. The CDR3 has 16 amino acids. Trimming cost V 3 bases and J 6 bases; bases outside gene matches: 14. Germline-derived CDR1 and CDR2 are DFQATT and SNEGSKA (reference sequence). The CDR3 DNA reads as TGCAGTGCTAGTGCCGGGGGACAGGGAAGTGGTAATGGCTACACCTTC. Amino acid sequence: CSASAGGQGSGNGYTF.

V gene TRBV20-1 combines with J gene TRBJ2-5; 12 bases match TRBD2. With 3 bases clipped from V and 2 bases from J, the junction kept 13 bases outside the gene matches. Looked up from germline, CDR1 is DFQATT and CDR2 is SNEGSKA (reference sequence). There are 18 residues in the CDR3. For the CDR3, the DNA is TGCAGTGCTAGTGCGAAGCCGACTAGCGGGGGCCTTCAAGAGACCCAGTACTTC. This codes for CSASAKPTSGGLQETQYF.

Written as DNA, the CDR3 is TGCAGCGTTGAAGTGGGAATGAACACTGAAGCTTTCTTT. Protein product: CSVEVGMNTEAFF. The J gene is TRBJ1-1, the V gene TRBV29-1; no definite D call. V was trimmed by 1 base and J by 0 bases, leaving 6 bases between them. Per germline, CDR1 SQVTM and CDR2 ANQGSEA. The length of the CDR3 is 13 residues.

With regard to this clone: Other DNA sequences in this sample translate to the same CDR3. The gene calls are TRBV16 and TRBJ2-1, with TRBD1 as a possible D gene (6 bases). Trimming left V 0 bases short and J 7 bases short, with 10 bases between. CDR3 size: 14 residues. Germline lookup yields CDR1 KGHSY and CDR2 FQNENV. Here the CDR3 reads CASSQSRGGNEQFF. The CDR3 DNA is TGTGCCAGCAGCCAATCCAGGGGTGGTAATGAGCAGTTCTTC.

This clone was seen more than once but under ten times. The chain employs TRBV29-1 and TRBJ1-5, with D unresolved. V was shortened by 5 bases and J by 0 bases, with 11 bases between the two germline ends. Germline V gives CDR1 SQVTM, CDR2 ANQGSEA. This CDR3 region has 14 residues. CDR3 sequence reads: CSVNFQDSNQPQHF. The CDR3 DNA reads as TGCAGCGTTAATTTCCAGGATAGCAATCAGCCCCAGCATTTT. Supplemented by reference TRBV29-1 and TRBJ1-5, the full variable domain reads SAVISQKPSRDICQRGTSLTIQCQVDSQVTMMFWYRQQPGQSLTLIATANQGSEATYESGFVIDKFPISRPNLTFSTLTVSNMSPEDSSIYLCSVNFQDSNQPQHFGDGTRLSIL.

The V call is TRBV18, the J call TRBJ2-3; D is uncertain. Germline CDR1 reads KGHSH; CDR2 reads LQKENI. The V end was cut by 6 bases, the J end by 7 bases, with 11 bases between. The CDR3 spans 12 residues. CDR3: CASSPSRNTQYF. The CDR3 DNA reads TGTGCCAGCTCCCCCAGCAGGAATACGCAGTATTTT.

This chain links TRBV30 with TRBJ1-5, with unresolved D. The germline V gene has CDR1 GTSNPN and CDR2 SVGIG (reference sequence). With 8 bases removed from V and 6 bases from J, the gap between germline ends came to 14 bases. The CDR3 contains 12 residues. CDR3 sequence (DNA): TGTGCCGGTCAGGAAGAGGGTCAGCCCCAGCATTTT. It encodes CAGQEEGQPQHF.

J is TRBJ1-1 and V is TRBV11-2, with 8 bases aligning to TRBD1. Per the germline V gene, CDR1 is SGHAT and CDR2 is FQNNGV. The CDR3 is 15 residues long. J lost 4 bases, V lost 3 bases, and 7 bases had no gene match. The CDR3 DNA reads TGTGCCAGCAGCTTCCCCGAGACAGGGGTCACTGAAGCTTTCTTT. It encodes CASSFPETGVTEAFF.

The chain employs TRBV3-1 (or the pseudogene TRBV3-2) and TRBJ1-2; D is uncertain. This CDR3 spans 11 amino acids. Germline CDR1 is LGHDT and CDR2 is YNNKEL (reference sequence). The V gene lost 6 bases and the J gene lost 9 bases, with 11 bases spanning the gap. CDR3 DNA sequence: TGTGCCAGCAGTAAGGTATTTAGCTACACCTTC. Translation gives CASSKVFSYTF.

V and J are TRBV7-9 and TRBJ2-7, with D perhaps given as TRBD1 or TRBD2 (6 bases each). Germline V lookup: CDR1 SEHNR, CDR2 FQNEAQ (reference sequence). The CDR3 has 12 amino acids. Trimming left V 5 bases short and J 6 bases short, with 11 bases between. The CDR3 sequence: CASSPQGGEQYF. The CDR3 DNA sequence: TGTGCCAGCAGCCCACAGGGAGGCGAGCAGTACTTC.